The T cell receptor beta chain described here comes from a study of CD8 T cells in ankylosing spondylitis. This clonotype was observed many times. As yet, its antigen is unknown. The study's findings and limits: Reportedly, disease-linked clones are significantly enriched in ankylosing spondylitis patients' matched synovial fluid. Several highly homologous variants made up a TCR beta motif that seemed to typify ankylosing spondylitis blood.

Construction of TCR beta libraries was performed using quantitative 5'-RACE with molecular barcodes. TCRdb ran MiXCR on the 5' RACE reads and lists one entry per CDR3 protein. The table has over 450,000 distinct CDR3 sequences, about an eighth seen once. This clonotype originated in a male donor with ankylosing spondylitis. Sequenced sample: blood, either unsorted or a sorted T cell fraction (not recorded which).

This CDR3 is CASTWTGNTEAFF. The CDR3 nucleotides are TGTGCCAGCACCTGGACAGGGAACACTGAAGCTTTCTTT. This chain joins TRBV12-3 or TRBV12-4 and TRBJ1-1, with 7 bases matching TRBD1. The V and J ends lost 7 bases and 1 base, in that order; junction bases with no gene match: 3. This CDR3 is 13 amino acids long.